One T cell receptor beta chain is described in this entry. Its antigen remains unidentified. Within one base of it there is no much larger clone, and no base qualities were kept. Ficoll-Paque density gradient centrifugation was used to isolate PBMCs. Taken from cysteine to phenylalanine, the CDR3 has 13 residues. CDR3 DNA is the only sequence kept; it has 39 bases, read in frame from the first base. V is clipped by 3 bases and J by 6 bases, and the sequence between their germline boundaries is 11 bases long. Taken from the germline V gene, the CDR1 and CDR2 loops are SGHRS and YFSETQ. Sequencing took place on an Illumina NovaSeq 6000. TCRalpha and TCRbeta cDNA libraries were constructed by 5'RACE with constant-segment primers, with sample barcodes and unique molecular identifiers being introduced. RNA was extracted from every sample with Trizol reagent. Libraries were amplified in two PCR steps, with a second sample barcode and Illumina TruSeq adapters added in the second step. Libraries were sequenced on an Illumina NovaSeq with 2 x 150 bp paired-end reads. As for how the authors treated the data: With migec v1.2.7, reads were demultiplexed and then collapsed into UMI-guided consensus sequences. With mixcr v2.1.11, UMI consensuses were aligned to TRA and TRB V and J templates and assembled into clonotypes. A clonotype was counted as expanded or contracted only when both edgeR and NoisET called the clonotype significant, with the noise models trained on biological replicates. For edgeR calls, the cutoffs were a false discovery rate-adjusted p below 0.01 and a log2 fold-change threshold of 1. As an exploratory analysis of dynamics, max-normalized trajectories of the 1000 most abundant clonotypes were examined with PCA combined with hierarchical clustering. Separately sequenced CD4+ and CD8+ repertoires were used to assign the CD4 or CD8 phenotype of responding clones. TCRdb cleaned the public reads at Q25 with fastp, built clones with MiXCR and kept in-frame beta chains. Each record represents a unique CDR3 protein, reported with the most common genes and DNA among its rows. The V and J calls follow TCRdb's processing rather than the paper's. In this sample the table shows 240,000 or so distinct CDR3 sequences, over 8.5% of which occur a single time. 22% of the sample is in the top ten clones.

These data belong to a study of T-cell memory formation after mild COVID-19 listed by TCRdb under 2021. Regarding the research as a whole: Most TCR sequence clusters were specific to one of the two donors. The cohort comprised two young, previously healthy adult volunteers, one female and one male. T-cell clones expanding and contracting after mild COVID-19 in a couple of donors were tracked by longitudinal TCRalpha and TCRbeta repertoire sequencing. Broad study findings and their caveats: The second-wave clones that peaked on day 37 were not confirmed to be SARS-CoV-2 specific. Some responding clones were detected in pre-infection memory, which suggested that pre-existing cross-reactive memory T cells had joined the SARS-CoV-2 response. Only a couple of mild cases were covered in the study, and larger cohorts including severe cases with pre-infection samples were considered necessary. Contracting CD4+ clones appeared mostly in the CM and EM memory subsets, whereas CD8+ clones were enriched in EMRA. Clones contracting from day 15 to 85 had balanced CD4/CD8 phenotypes, while a second wave expanding from day 15 to 37 was biased towards CD4+.

The source is a man younger than 35 who had mild COVID-19 (a few samples of this study predate the infection). The sample titles of this study are shuffled in the database, so cell type and time point are left out; the donor was told from shared clones. The chain couples TRBV5-1 to TRBJ2-3, with the D gene possibly TRBD1 or TRBD2, each one fitting 5 bases. Sequenced sample: PBMCs or a T cell subset sorted from them (not recorded which). The nucleotide sequence is given as TGCGCCAGCAGCTGGGTGGGGGATGATACGCAGTATTTT. This encodes CASSWVGDDTQYF.